Presented here are 28 T cell receptor beta chains from one specimen sequenced in a study of sequential checkpoint blockade in melanoma. As to treatment: randomized to nivolumab then ipilimumab (arm A) or the reverse (arm B). Sequenced by immunoSEQ multiplex PCR; TCRdb stores in-frame clones only, minus some. The sample holds 8,000 or so clones, under 80% seen once. The sample consisted of CD8+ T cells sorted from blood (inferred from file names), taken from a patient given nivolumab and ipilimumab in sequence. The receptor set was obtained from a human patient with melanoma. Some clones in this sample may be carry-over from other donors' samples.

This chain joins TRBV4-3 and TRBJ1-5; TRBD1 is a possible D gene (5 bases). The germline gives CDR1 LGHNA, CDR2 YSLEER. This CDR3 comprises 17 residues. V was clipped by 6 bases and J by 6 bases, with 24 bases between them. In nucleotides, the CDR3 is TGCGCCAGCAGTCGGGGAGGAGTCGGCAGGGATCGTCAGCCCCAGCATTTT. Encoded protein: CASSRGGVGRDRQPQHF.

This clone has only one observation. The J gene is TRBJ1-6, the V gene TRBV6-6; no reliable D call. Germline CDR1 MNHNY, CDR2 SVGAGI (reference sequence). The CDR3 totals 13 residues. Trimming removed 2 bases at V and 19 bases at J, with 18 bases between. The DNA of the CDR3 is TGTGCCAGCAGTTACCCCCTTGGTGGCCTCTGTCACTTT. This encodes CASSYPLGGLCHF.

The chain joins TRBV6-5 to TRBJ1-2; D not resolved. Germline V gene lookup returns CDR1 MNHEY and CDR2 SVGAGI. With 4 bases removed from V and 0 bases from J, the gap between germline ends came to 9 bases. The CDR3 covers 14 residues. CDR3 sequence reads: CASSLSVSNYGYTF. CDR3 coding DNA: TGTGCCAGCAGTTTGTCCGTCTCTAACTATGGCTACACCTTC.

This clone turned up a few times. V is TRBV7-9 and J is TRBJ1-2, with 7 positions matching TRBD1. Germline-derived CDR1 and CDR2 are SEHNR and FQNEAQ (reference sequence). The CDR3 sequence is 18 residues long. J was trimmed by 7 bases and V by 5 bases; bases with no gene match: 22. In DNA form, the CDR3 reads TGTGCCAGCAGCCAAGATAGCGGCAGCCGAAGGGGGCCTCTTGGCTACACCTTC. Amino acid sequence: CASSQDSGSRRGPLGYTF.

The chain employs TRBV27 and TRBJ2-1, with 11 bases identical to TRBD2. The junction had 3 bases not matched to a gene; V was cut back by 7 bases and J by 7 bases. Germline V lookup: CDR1 MNHEY, CDR2 SMNVEV (reference sequence). This CDR3 is built from 13 residues. The CDR3 nucleotides are TGTGCCAGCAATAGCGGGGGGGTGAATGAGCAGTTCTTC. Protein sequence: CASNSGGVNEQFF.

This clone appeared once. Its ends do not fully match the called genes, so a read error is possible. The rearrangement links TRBV6-5 to TRBJ2-6, with D maybe TRBD1 (5 bases). The CDR3 has 10 residues. From germline, CDR1 is MNHEY and CDR2 SVGAGI. The CDR3 spells CASSYFPRGF. CDR3 sequence (DNA): TGTGCCAGCAGTTACTTTCCAAGGGGTTTC.

V is TRBV5-1 and J is TRBJ1-6; 11 bases fit TRBD1. The length of the CDR3 is 15 residues. V trimming: 0 bases; J trimming: 9 bases; junction bases outside the gene matches: 2. Germline CDR1 SGHRS, CDR2 YFSETQ. The CDR3 here is CASSLGDRGFSPLHF. CDR3 sequence (DNA): TGCGCCAGCAGCTTGGGGGACAGGGGGTTTTCACCCCTCCACTTT.

This chain connects TRBV5-1 to TRBJ1-1; D perhaps matches TRBD1 (5 bases). This CDR3 is built from 15 residues. V lost 5 bases, J lost 3 bases, and 17 bases lay in between. The germline V gene has CDR1 SGHRS and CDR2 YFSETQ. Here the CDR3 reads CASRAGRIKDTEAFF. CDR3 nucleotides: TGCGCCAGCAGGGCAGGGAGGATTAAGGACACTGAAGCTTTCTTT.

The rearrangement joins TRBV29-1 to TRBJ2-7; 15 bases fit TRBD2. V was pared by 8 bases and J by 4 bases, with 9 bases of the junction left unmatched. This CDR3 has 15 residues. Germline V gives CDR1 SQVTM, CDR2 ANQGSEA. The CDR3 loop is CSSGLAGGRSYEQYF. The CDR3 bases are TGCAGCTCTGGACTAGCGGGGGGGCGGTCATACGAGCAGTACTTC.

The rearrangement links TRBV9 to TRBJ2-1, with 13 bases that match TRBD2. Germline assignment: CDR1 SGDLS and CDR2 YYNGEE. The CDR3 contains 17 residues. Germline trimming cut 0 bases from V and 5 bases from J; bases unmatched to any gene: 5. The CDR3 DNA is TGTGCCAGCAGCGTAGCTGGGACTAGCGGGGCCCACAATGAGCAGTTCTTC. Encoded protein: CASSVAGTSGAHNEQFF.

This clone has only one observation. The gene calls are TRBV7-6 and TRBJ2-7; no definite D call. In germline, CDR1 is SGHVS, CDR2 FNYEAQ. V lost 4 bases and J 7 bases, leaving 8 bases between the germline ends. The length of the CDR3 is 11 residues. The DNA of the CDR3 is TGTGCCAGCAGCTCCGCGGCTGAGCAGTACTTC. Translated: CASSSAAEQYF. Full variable domain (outside the CDR3, taken from reference TRBV7-6 and TRBJ2-7): GAGVSQSPRYKVTKRGQDVALRCDPISGHVSLYWYRQALGQGPEFLTYFNYEAQQDKSGLPNDRFSAERPEGSISTLTIQRTEQRDSAMYRCASSSAAEQYFGPGTRLTVT.

This chain joins TRBV9 and TRBJ1-2; 11 bases agree with TRBD1. CDR1 and CDR2 from the germline V gene are SGDLS and YYNGEE. The V and J ends lost 4 bases and 0 bases, in that order; junction bases with no gene match: 11. The CDR3 loop spans 18 amino acids. This CDR3 reads CASSSRRDRGDSNYGYTF. The DNA for the CDR3 is TGTGCCAGCAGCTCACGCCGGGACAGGGGGGACTCTAACTATGGCTACACCTTC. The full variable domain, completed using reference TRBV9 and TRBJ1-2, is DSGVTQTPKHLITATGQRVTLRCSPRSGDLSVYWYQQSLDQGLQFLIQYYNGEERAKGNILERFSAQQFPDLHSELNLSSLELGDSALYFCASSSRRDRGDSNYGYTFGSGTRLTVV.

This chain links TRBV28 with TRBJ1-1, with D possibly matching TRBD1 (5 bases). Germline values: CDR1 MDHEN, CDR2 SYDVKM. CDR3 length equals 13 residues. V was trimmed by 6 bases and J by 1 base, leaving 9 bases between them. The CDR3, as DNA: TGTGCCAGCAGGTGGGGCCCGAACACTGAAGCTTTCTTT. As protein: CASRWGPNTEAFF.

This clone was seen a handful of times. The chain employs TRBV5-4 and TRBJ1-6; possibly TRBD1 for D (6 bases). The CDR3 consists of 15 residues. In germline, CDR1 is SGHNT, CDR2 YYREEE (reference sequence). V was shortened by 2 bases and J by 5 bases, with 11 bases between the two germline ends. The CDR3 spells CASSFLWTDNSPLHF. Written as DNA, the CDR3 is TGTGCCAGCAGCTTCCTCTGGACAGATAATTCACCCCTCCACTTT.

The rearrangement joins TRBV9 to TRBJ2-7; D ambiguous. The CDR3 is made up of 13 amino acids. Between the trimmed V and J ends, which lost 3 bases and 7 bases, there was a span of 14 bases. The germline gives CDR1 SGDLS, CDR2 YYNGEE. The CDR3 protein is CASSEQLLGEQYF. CDR3 DNA sequence: TGTGCCAGCAGCGAACAGCTCCTTGGGGAGCAGTACTTC.

This rearrangement joins TRBV11-2 to TRBJ1-5; no reliable D call. V was shortened by 2 bases and J by 3 bases, with 5 bases between the two germline ends. This CDR3 has 13 residues. Germline assignment: CDR1 SGHAT and CDR2 FQNNGV. This chain's CDR3 is CASSLYNNQPQHF. In nucleotides, the CDR3 is TGTGCCAGCAGCTTATATAACAATCAGCCCCAGCATTTT.

This chain connects TRBV5-5 to TRBJ2-7, with 8 bases lining up with TRBD1. Germline V gene lookup returns CDR1 SGHKS and CDR2 YYEKEE (reference sequence). J lost 11 bases, V lost 4 bases, and 5 bases had no gene match. The CDR3 sequence is 11 residues long. CDR3: CASSEDRVKYF. CDR3 DNA: TGTGCCAGCAGCGAGGACAGGGTGAAGTACTTC.

The V call is TRBV4-1, the J call TRBJ1-1; D not resolved. Germline CDR1 MGHRA, CDR2 YSYEKL. The CDR3 covers 13 residues. The ends were cut back, 2 bases at V and 4 bases at J, with 8 bases in the middle. CDR3 coding DNA: TGCGCCAGCAGCCAAAAGTGGAGCACTGAAGCTTTCTTT. The encoded protein is CASSQKWSTEAFF.

The chain employs TRBV7-2 and TRBJ1-6; 7 nucleotides agree with TRBD1. CDR3 size: 15 residues. Germline V CDR1 and CDR2: SGHTA, FQGNSA. The V and J ends lost 3 bases and 6 bases, in that order; junction bases with no gene match: 5. CDR3 protein: CASSLSQGGNSPLHF. CDR3 nucleotide sequence: TGTGCCAGCAGCTTGAGCCAGGGGGGTAATTCACCCCTCCACTTT.

Only a few counts were recorded for this clone. The junction differs from germline at one of its ends, possibly a read error. At the DNA level, this CDR3 is encoded by other sequences in the same sample as well. V usage is TRBV28 and J usage is TRBJ1-1; no definite D call. Germline lookup yields CDR1 MDHEN and CDR2 SYDVKM. This CDR3 comprises 13 residues. This chain's CDR3 is CASSPNRNTEAFF. The CDR3 nucleotides are TGCGCCAGCAGCCCTAATAGGAACACTGAAGCTTTCTTT.

V and J are TRBV2 and TRBJ2-3; D might be TRBD1 (7 bases). The V end was cut by 6 bases, the J end by 3 bases, with 13 bases between. The CDR3 is 14 amino acids. CDR1 is SNHLY and CDR2 is FYNNEI in the germline V gene. DNA of the CDR3: TGTGCCAGCAGAGCAGGGGGGTGGACAGATACGCAGTATTTT. This translates into CASRAGGWTDTQYF.

V usage is TRBV9 and J usage is TRBJ1-1, with a possible D match to TRBD1 (5 bases). V lost 3 bases and J lost 0, with 9 bases in between. CDR3 length: 14 residues. Germline V CDR1 and CDR2: SGDLS, YYNGEE. In DNA, the CDR3 is TGTGCCAGCAGCGGGAGACAGTTGAACACTGAAGCTTTCTTT. Protein product: CASSGRQLNTEAFF.

This chain links TRBV7-9 with TRBJ1-1; D is uncertain. The CDR3 has 16 amino acids. Germline V CDR1 and CDR2: SEHNR, FQNEAQ (reference sequence). The germline V and J ends were trimmed by 1 base and 5 bases, with 17 bases remaining between them. CDR3 nucleotides: TGTGCCAGCAGCTTAGGACAATCTGGAACAAATACTGAAGCTTTCTTT. Protein sequence: CASSLGQSGTNTEAFF.

The gene calls are TRBV19 and TRBJ2-5, with 7 bases identical to TRBD1. This CDR3 comprises 12 residues. Germline V gene data show CDR1 as LNHDA and CDR2 as SQIVND (reference sequence). V trimming: 5 bases; J trimming: 5 bases; junction bases outside the gene matches: 2. Here the CDR3 DNA reads TGTGCCAGTAGTTACAGGGGTGAGACCCAGTACTTC. It translates to CASSYRGETQYF.

The rearrangement joins TRBV15 to TRBJ1-4; no clear D. CDR3 size: 15 residues. Germline CDR1 reads LNHNV; CDR2 reads YYDKDF (reference sequence). Trimming took off 0 bases at V and 3 bases at J, with 8 bases between the two ends. In DNA, the CDR3 is TGTGCCACCAGCAGAGAGAAGTACTCTAATGAAAAACTGTTTTTT. Translated: CATSREKYSNEKLFF.

The chain couples TRBV7-9 to TRBJ1-1; 8 nucleotides agree with TRBD1. The CDR3 is made up of 14 amino acids. Germline-derived CDR1 and CDR2 are SEHNR and FQNEAQ (reference sequence). V lost 4 bases, J lost 5 bases, and 6 bases stayed unmatched. DNA for the CDR3: TGTGCCAGCAGCTACCAGGGGGCGAGGACTGAAGCTTTCTTT. Protein: CASSYQGARTEAFF.

The J gene is TRBJ2-3, the V gene TRBV16; the match to TRBD1 covers 9 bases. Trimming cost V 0 bases and J 4 bases; bases outside gene matches: 8. CDR1 KGHSY and CDR2 FQNENV come from the germline V gene. The CDR3 totals 17 residues. Here the CDR3 DNA reads TGTGCCAGCAGCCAATCGGTTTCACAGGGGGCGTCAGATACGCAGTATTTT. It codes for CASSQSVSQGASDTQYF. The complete variable domain, with remaining parts taken from reference TRBV16 and TRBJ2-3, reads GEEVAQTPKHLVRGEGQKAKLYCAPIKGHSYVFWYQQVLKNEFKFLISFQNENVFDETGMPKERFSAKCLPNSPCSLEIQATKLEDSAVYFCASSQSVSQGASDTQYFGPGTRLTVL.

This clone has more than one count but fewer than ten. J is TRBJ2-5 and V is TRBV18; tentative D call: TRBD2 (5 bases). With 8 bases removed from V and 3 bases from J, the gap between germline ends came to 13 bases. Looked up from germline, CDR1 is KGHSH and CDR2 is LQKENI. The CDR3 is 13 residues long. The chain's CDR3 is CASRRGDEETQYF. CDR3 sequence (DNA): TGTGCCAGCCGACGGGGAGATGAAGAGACCCAGTACTTC.